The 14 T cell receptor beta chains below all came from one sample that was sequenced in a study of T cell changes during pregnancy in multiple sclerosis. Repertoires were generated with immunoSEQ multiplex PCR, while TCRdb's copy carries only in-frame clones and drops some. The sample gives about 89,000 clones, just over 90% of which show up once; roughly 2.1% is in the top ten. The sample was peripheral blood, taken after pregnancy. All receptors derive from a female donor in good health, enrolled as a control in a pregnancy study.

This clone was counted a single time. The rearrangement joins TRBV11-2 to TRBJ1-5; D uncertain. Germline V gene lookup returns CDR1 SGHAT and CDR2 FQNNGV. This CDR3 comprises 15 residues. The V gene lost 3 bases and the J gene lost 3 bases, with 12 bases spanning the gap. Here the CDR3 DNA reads TGTGCCAGCAGCTTCGGGTCGGAAAACAATCAGCCCCAGCATTTT. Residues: CASSFGSENNQPQHF.

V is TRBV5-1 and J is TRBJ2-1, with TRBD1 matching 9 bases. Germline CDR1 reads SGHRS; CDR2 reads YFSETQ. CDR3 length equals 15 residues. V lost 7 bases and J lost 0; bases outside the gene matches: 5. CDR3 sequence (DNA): TGCGCCAGCCAGAAGGGACAGGGCTCCTACAATGAGCAGTTCTTC. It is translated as CASQKGQGSYNEQFF.

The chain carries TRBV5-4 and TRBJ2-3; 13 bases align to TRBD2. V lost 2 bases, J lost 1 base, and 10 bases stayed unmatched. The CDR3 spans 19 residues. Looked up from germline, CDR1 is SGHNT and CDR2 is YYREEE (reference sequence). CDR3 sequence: CASSFPIPGTSGGTDTQYF. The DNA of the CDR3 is TGTGCCAGCAGCTTTCCAATTCCCGGGACTAGCGGGGGCACAGATACGCAGTATTTT.

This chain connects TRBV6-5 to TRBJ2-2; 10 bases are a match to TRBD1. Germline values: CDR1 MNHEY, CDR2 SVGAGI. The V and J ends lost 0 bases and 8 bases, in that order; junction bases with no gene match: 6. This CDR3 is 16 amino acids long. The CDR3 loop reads CASSYSGTGVWGELFF. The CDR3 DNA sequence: TGTGCCAGCAGTTACTCCGGGACAGGGGTGTGGGGGGAGCTGTTTTTT.

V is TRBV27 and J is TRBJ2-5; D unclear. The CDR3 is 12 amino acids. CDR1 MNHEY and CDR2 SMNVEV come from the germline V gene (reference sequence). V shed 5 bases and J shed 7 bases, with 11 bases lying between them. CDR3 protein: CASSQLPGTQYF. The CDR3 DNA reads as TGTGCCAGCAGTCAACTTCCTGGGACCCAGTACTTC.

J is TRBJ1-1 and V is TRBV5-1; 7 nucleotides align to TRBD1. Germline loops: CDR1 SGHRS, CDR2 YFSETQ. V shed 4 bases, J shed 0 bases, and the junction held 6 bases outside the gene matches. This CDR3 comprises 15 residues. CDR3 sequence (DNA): TGCGCCAGCAGCGTGACAGGGAACATGAACACTGAAGCTTTCTTT. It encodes CASSVTGNMNTEAFF.

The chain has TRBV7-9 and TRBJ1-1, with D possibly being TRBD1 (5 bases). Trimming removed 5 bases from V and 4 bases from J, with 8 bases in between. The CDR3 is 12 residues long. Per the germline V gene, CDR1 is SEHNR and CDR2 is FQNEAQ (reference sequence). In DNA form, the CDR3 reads TGTGCCAGCAGCCAGGGAATCACTGAAGCTTTCTTT. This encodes CASSQGITEAFF. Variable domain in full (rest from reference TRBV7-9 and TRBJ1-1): DTGVSQNPRHKITKRGQNVTFRCDPISEHNRLYWYRQTLGQGPEFLTYFQNEAQLEKSRLLSDRFSAERPKGSFSTLEIQRTEQGDSAMYLCASSQGITEAFFGQGTRLTVV.

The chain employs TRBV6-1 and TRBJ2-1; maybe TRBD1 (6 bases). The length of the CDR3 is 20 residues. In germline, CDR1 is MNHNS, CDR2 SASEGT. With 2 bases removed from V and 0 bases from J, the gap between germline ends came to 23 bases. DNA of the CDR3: TGTGCCAGCAGTGAATTCAAGTCGAGGAACAGGGCGAACTCCTACAATGAGCAGTTCTTC. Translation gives CASSEFKSRNRANSYNEQFF.

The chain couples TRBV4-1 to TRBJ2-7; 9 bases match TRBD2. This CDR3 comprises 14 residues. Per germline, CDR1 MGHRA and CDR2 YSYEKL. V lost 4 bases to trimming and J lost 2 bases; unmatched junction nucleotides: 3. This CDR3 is CASSLAGGTYEQYF. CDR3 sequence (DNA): TGCGCCAGCAGCCTTGCGGGAGGGACCTACGAGCAGTACTTC.

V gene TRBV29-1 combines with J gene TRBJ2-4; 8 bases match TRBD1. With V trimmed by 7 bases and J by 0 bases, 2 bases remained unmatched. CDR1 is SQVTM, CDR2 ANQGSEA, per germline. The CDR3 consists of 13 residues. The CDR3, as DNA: TGCAGCGCCACAGGGGGAGCCAAAAACATTCAGTACTTC. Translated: CSATGGAKNIQYF. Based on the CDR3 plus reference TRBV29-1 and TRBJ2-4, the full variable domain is SAVISQKPSRDICQRGTSLTIQCQVDSQVTMMFWYRQQPGQSLTLIATANQGSEATYESGFVIDKFPISRPNLTFSTLTVSNMSPEDSSIYLCSATGGAKNIQYFGAGTRLSVL.

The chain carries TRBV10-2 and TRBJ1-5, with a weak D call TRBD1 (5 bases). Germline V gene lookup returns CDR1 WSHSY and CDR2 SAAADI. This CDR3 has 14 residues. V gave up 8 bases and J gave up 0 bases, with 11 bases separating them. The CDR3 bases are TGCGCCAGCTGGGCGGGGGGTAGCAATCAGCCCCAGCATTTT. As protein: CASWAGGSNQPQHF.

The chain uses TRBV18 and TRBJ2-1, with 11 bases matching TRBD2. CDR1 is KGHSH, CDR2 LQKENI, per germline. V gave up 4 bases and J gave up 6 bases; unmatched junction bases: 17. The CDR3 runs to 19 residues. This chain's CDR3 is CASSRSGTGSGLAVNEQFF. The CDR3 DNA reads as TGTGCCAGCTCACGTTCCGGGACAGGGTCGGGACTAGCGGTCAATGAGCAGTTCTTC.

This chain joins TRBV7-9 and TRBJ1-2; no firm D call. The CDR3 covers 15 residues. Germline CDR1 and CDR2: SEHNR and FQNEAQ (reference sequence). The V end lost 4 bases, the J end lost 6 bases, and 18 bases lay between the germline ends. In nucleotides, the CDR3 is TGTGCCAGCAGCTACCGACATGACCCAGGCGATGGCTACACCTTC. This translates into CASSYRHDPGDGYTF.

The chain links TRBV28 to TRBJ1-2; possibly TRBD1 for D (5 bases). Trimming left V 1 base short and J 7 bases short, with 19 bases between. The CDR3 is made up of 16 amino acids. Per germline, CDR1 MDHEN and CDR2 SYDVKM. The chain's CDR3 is CASSLSTAQGGGGYTF. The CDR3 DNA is TGTGCCAGCAGTTTATCGACGGCCCAGGGAGGAGGTGGCTACACCTTC.